This T cell receptor (beta chain) was captured by sequencing in a study of blood T cells in healthy people across ages. The CDR3 spans 20 residues. The germline V gene encodes CDR1 LGHDT and CDR2 YNNKEL (reference sequence). The trim removed 0 bases at V and 8 bases at J, leaving 22 bases unmatched. Combining a sample-barcoded 5' primer with a J-beta primer mix, a second PCR ran for 7 to 11 cycles. Tags on each cDNA molecule came from a template-switch adaptor with 12 random nucleotides. One entry per CDR3 protein results from TCRdb running MiXCR on the 5' RACE reads. The sample includes around 1.5 million distinct CDR3 sequences, approximately 40% of them seen just once.

The sequenced material came from blood. The TCR was taken from a woman between 18 and 30 years old in good health. The rearrangement links TRBV3-1 to TRBJ2-4; 7 bases line up with TRBD2. CDR3 sequence (DNA): TGTGCCAGCAGCCAAGAAACGAGAACTAGTTGGGGGGGGGTCGTGGACATTCAGTACTTC. As protein: CASSQETRTSWGGVVDIQYF. The full variable domain, completed using reference TRBV3-1 and TRBJ2-4, is DTAVSQTPKYLVTQMGNDKSIKCEQNLGHDTMYWYKQDSKKFLKIMFSYNNKELIINETVPNRFSPKSPDKAHLNLHINSLELGDSAVYFCASSQETRTSWGGVVDIQYFGAGTRLSVL.